The clone carrying this T cell receptor (beta chain) appeared a few times. This entry is derived from a study of response to subunit inactivated influenza vaccine. Via MiXCR, TCRdb re-called the RT-PCR reads, giving one row per CDR3 protein. The repertoire holds some 500,000 distinct CDR3 sequences, with more than 15% as singletons. The CDR3 spans 17 residues. Germline values: CDR1 SGHRS, CDR2 YFSETQ. The junction had 7 bases not matched to a gene; V was cut back by 4 bases and J by 1 base. This receptor was taken from a man between 45 and 75 years old who received an inactivated influenza vaccine. The rearrangement links TRBV5-1 to TRBJ2-5, with 13 bases lining up with TRBD2. Sequencing used CD4+ T cells sorted from PBMCs, obtained 23 to 25 months after vaccination. CDR3 sequence: CASSGGLAGRSQETQYF. The CDR3 DNA reads as TGCGCCAGCAGCGGGGGACTAGCGGGGAGATCCCAAGAGACCCAGTACTTC.